These 2 T cell receptor beta chains came from one sample sequenced in a study of shared clonotypes between healthy human individuals. Assay: immunoSEQ multiplex PCR; the TCRdb copy retains only in-frame clones and omits some. The sample has approximately 2,000,000 clones; around 93% are singletons. Only CD45RO-negative cells positively selected for CCR7 counted as naive CD8 cells, so terminally differentiated effector memory CD45RA+ cells were excluded. Sample: naive CD8+ T cells from PBMCs. The receptors were sampled from a young man in good health. Some clones in this sample may be carry-over from other donors' samples.

This clone was detected only once. The chain carries TRBV19 and TRBJ1-5, with 12 bases lining up with TRBD1. This CDR3 has 15 amino acids. CDR1 and CDR2 from the germline V gene are LNHDA and SQIVND (reference sequence). V gave up 5 bases and J gave up 6 bases; unmatched junction bases: 5. In DNA, the CDR3 is TGTGCCAGTAGTGGGGGACAGGGGGCCTTTCAGCCCCAGCATTTT. This codes for CASSGGQGAFQPQHF.

The chain is built from TRBV5-6 and TRBJ2-1; tentative D call: TRBD1 (5 bases). The CDR3 loop spans 13 amino acids. Trimming removed 4 bases at V and 8 bases at J, with 13 bases between. Germline-derived CDR1 and CDR2 are SGHDT and YYEEEE. CDR3 in amino acids: CASSAYRPDEQFF. CDR3 DNA sequence: TGTGCCAGCAGCGCCTACAGGCCCGATGAGCAGTTCTTC.